This TCR beta chain appears in the sequencing data of a study of regulatory T cells in long-lasting Graves disease. Study-wide findings and caveats: Preferential use of TRBV28, TRBJ1-2 and TRBJ2-5 was seen in persistent disease. New patients shared fewer than 1,000 public clonotypes, and persistent patients shared more, with 2,741.

According to the study, TCR beta libraries were built with iRepertoire HTBI primers and CDR3-region Arm-PCR. MiXCR, run by TCRdb on the multiplex PCR reads, gives a single entry per CDR3 protein. The data hold 620,000 or so distinct CDR3 sequences, with under 20% observed a single time. Unmatched junction bases numbered 16, after V lost 6 bases and J lost 2 bases. Germline CDR1 is LNHDA and CDR2 is SQIVND (reference sequence). This CDR3 has 18 residues. This clonotype was detected a few times. Its antigen remains unknown. Time point defined: newly diagnosed GD, antithyroid drugs for less than 3 months. Researchers made the TCR library from RNA that was extracted from PBMCs. These data are also associated with another study on T cells in Graves' hyperthyroidism and ophthalmopathy. As that report states: HTBI primers were employed in a first-round RT-PCR of the TCR CDR3. A 13 V-J signature model discriminated ophthalmopathy versus stable hyperthyroidism.

The V gene is TRBV19, the J gene TRBJ2-3; TRBD1 matches 8 bases. The clonotype originates from a woman aged 25 to 39 with Graves disease. The sequenced sample was peripheral blood mononuclear cells (PBMCs), obtained at new diagnosis, from a patient treated with antithyroid drugs. The CDR3 DNA is TGTGCCAGTAGCCCAAGGGGGGTGACAGGGGCCTTCACAGATACGCAGTATTTT. Amino acids: CASSPRGVTGAFTDTQYF. Complete variable domain (other parts from reference TRBV19 and TRBJ2-3): DGGITQSPKYLFRKEGQNVTLSCEQNLNHDAMYWYRQDPGQGLRLIYYSQIVNDFQKGDIAEGYSVSREKKESFPLTVTSAQKNPTAFYLCASSPRGVTGAFTDTQYFGPGTRLTVL.